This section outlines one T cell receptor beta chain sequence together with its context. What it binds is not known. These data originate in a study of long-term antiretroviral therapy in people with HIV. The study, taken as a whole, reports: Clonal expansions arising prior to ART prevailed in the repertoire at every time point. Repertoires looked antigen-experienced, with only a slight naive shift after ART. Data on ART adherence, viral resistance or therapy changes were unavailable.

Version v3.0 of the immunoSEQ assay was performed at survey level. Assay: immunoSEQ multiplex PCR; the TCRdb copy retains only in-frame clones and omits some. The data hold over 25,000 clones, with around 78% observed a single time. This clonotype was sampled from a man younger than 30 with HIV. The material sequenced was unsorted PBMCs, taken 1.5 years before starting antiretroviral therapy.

CDR3 protein: CAISSGGDRTDTQYF. The CDR3, as DNA: TGTGCCATCAGCTCGGGAGGAGATCGCACAGATACGCAGTATTTT. The rearrangement joins TRBV10-3 to TRBJ2-3; 7 bases align to TRBD2. Trimming took 6 bases from V and 1 from J; bases not matched to a gene: 7. This CDR3 comprises 15 residues. Germline V gene lookup returns CDR1 ENHRY and CDR2 SYGVKD.